The source of this T cell receptor (beta chain) is a study of CD8 T cells in Susac syndrome. Overall study results and limits: A relatively small number of individuals underwent TCR sequencing and HLA analysis.

Random-hexamer reverse transcription was applied to about 0.45 to 1 ug RNA. From the immunoSEQ multiplex PCR reads, TCRdb called clonotypes with MiXCR, one entry per CDR3 protein. The sample shows around 150,000 distinct CDR3 sequences, roughly 94% of them seen only once. This clonotype showed up just once. The antigen is undetermined. The T cells that were sequenced for TCR beta were CD8+ and CD4+ cells from blood. This CDR3 comprises 17 residues. The germline gives CDR1 DFQATT, CDR2 SNEGSKA (reference sequence). V lost 6 bases and J lost 2, with 20 bases in between. This clonotype was sampled from a human donor with multiple sclerosis. Sequenced material: CD4+ T cells from PBMCs. The chain carries TRBV20-1 and TRBJ2-6; D possibly corresponds to TRBD2 (5 bases). Here the CDR3 DNA reads TGCAGTGCCGCGCAGGCTAGCCCTGGGCCTGGGGCCAACGTCCTGACTTTC. It yields the protein CSAAQASPGPGANVLTF.